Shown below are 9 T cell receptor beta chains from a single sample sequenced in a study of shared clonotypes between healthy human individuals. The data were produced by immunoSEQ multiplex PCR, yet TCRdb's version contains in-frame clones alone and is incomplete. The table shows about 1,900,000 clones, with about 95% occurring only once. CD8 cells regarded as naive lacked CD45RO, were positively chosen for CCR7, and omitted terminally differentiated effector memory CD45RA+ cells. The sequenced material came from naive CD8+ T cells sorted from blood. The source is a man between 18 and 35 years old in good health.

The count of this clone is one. In nucleotides, the CDR3 is TGCACCAGCAGCCAAGATATCGGACAGAGCGCCCCGAACACTGAAGCTTTCTTT. Protein product: CTSSQDIGQSAPNTEAFF. The chain has TRBV1 and TRBJ1-1; TRBD1, the table's D call, was not compared with the DNA. TRBV1 is designated a pseudogene. The CDR3 extends over 18 amino acids.

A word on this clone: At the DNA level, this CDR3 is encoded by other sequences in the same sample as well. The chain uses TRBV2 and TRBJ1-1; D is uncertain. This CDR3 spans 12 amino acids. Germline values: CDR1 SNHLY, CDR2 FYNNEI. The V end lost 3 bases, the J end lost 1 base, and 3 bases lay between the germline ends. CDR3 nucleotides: TGTGCCAGCAGTGAGGGGAACACTGAAGCTTTCTTT. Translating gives CASSEGNTEAFF.

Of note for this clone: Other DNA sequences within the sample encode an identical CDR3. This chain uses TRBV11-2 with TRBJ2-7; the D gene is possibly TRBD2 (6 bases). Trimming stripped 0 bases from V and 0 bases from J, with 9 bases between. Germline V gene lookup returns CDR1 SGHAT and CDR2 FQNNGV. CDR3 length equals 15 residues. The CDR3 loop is CASSLDAGYSYEQYF. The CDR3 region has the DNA TGTGCCAGCAGCTTAGACGCGGGGTACTCCTACGAGCAGTACTTC.

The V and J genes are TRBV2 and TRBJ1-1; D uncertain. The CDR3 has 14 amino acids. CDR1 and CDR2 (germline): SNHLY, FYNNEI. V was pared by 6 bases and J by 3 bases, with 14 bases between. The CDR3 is CASRGGLVDTEAFF. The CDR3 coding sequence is TGTGCCAGCAGGGGCGGGTTAGTTGACACTGAAGCTTTCTTT. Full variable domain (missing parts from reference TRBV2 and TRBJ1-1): EPEVTQTPSHQVTQMGQEVILRCVPISNHLYFYWYRQILGQKVEFLVSFYNNEISEKSEIFDDQFSVERPDGSNFTLKIRSTKLEDSAMYFCASRGGLVDTEAFFGQGTRLTVV.

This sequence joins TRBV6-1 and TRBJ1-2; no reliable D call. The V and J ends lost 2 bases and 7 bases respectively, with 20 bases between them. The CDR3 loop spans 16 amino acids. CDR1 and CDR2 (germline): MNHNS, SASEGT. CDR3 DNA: TGTGCCAGCAGTGAAATTCGGAGGGTCGGAGTGAGTGGCTACACCTTC. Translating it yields CASSEIRRVGVSGYTF.

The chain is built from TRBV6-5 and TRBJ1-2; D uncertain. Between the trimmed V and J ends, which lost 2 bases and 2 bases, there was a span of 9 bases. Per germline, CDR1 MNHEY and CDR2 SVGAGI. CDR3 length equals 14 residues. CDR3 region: CASSYGRENYGYTF. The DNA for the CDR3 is TGTGCCAGCAGTTACGGCCGGGAGAACTATGGCTACACCTTC.

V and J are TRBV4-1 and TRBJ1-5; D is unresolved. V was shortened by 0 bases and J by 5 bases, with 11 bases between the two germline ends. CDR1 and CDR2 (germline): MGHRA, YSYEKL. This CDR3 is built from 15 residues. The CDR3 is CASSQEGQAYQPQHF. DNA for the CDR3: TGCGCCAGCAGCCAAGAAGGGCAGGCGTATCAGCCCCAGCATTTT.

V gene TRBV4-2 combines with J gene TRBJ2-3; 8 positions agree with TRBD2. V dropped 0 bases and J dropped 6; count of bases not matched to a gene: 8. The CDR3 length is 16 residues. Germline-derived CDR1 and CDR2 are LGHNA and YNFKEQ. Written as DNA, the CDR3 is TGTGCCAGCAGCCAAGATCGGGGACTAGGCGAGGATACGCAGTATTTT. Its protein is CASSQDRGLGEDTQYF.

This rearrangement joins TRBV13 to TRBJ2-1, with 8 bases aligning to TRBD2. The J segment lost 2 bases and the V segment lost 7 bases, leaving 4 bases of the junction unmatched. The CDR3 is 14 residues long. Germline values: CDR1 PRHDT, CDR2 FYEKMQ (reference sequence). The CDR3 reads CASTEGLAYNEQFF. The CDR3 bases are TGTGCCAGCACCGAGGGACTAGCCTACAATGAGCAGTTCTTC.